Listed here are 25 T cell receptor beta chains from one sample, sequenced in a study of cytomegalovirus exposure and HLA in healthy donors. PCR employed 60 Vbeta and 13 Jbeta primers. Repertoires were generated with immunoSEQ multiplex PCR, while TCRdb's copy carries only in-frame clones and drops some. The sample yields under 150,000 clones, 82% seen once. The sequenced sample was PBMCs. Receptors were obtained from a woman between 50 and 59 years old in good health and CMV-seropositive.

This clone was observed a handful of times. The V call is TRBV28, the J call TRBJ2-7, with TRBD2 matching over 9 bases. The CDR3 is made up of 16 amino acids. Germline V gene sequence: CDR1 MDHEN, CDR2 SYDVKM. V shed 5 bases and J 0 bases; nucleotides not matched to a gene: 8. CDR3 DNA: TGTGCCAGCAGTCTTAAAGGTAGCGGGAGCTCCTACGAGCAGTACTTC. Its protein is CASSLKGSGSSYEQYF.

The chain combines TRBV28 with TRBJ2-7; the D gene is possibly TRBD2 (6 bases). The CDR3 extends over 13 amino acids. V was cut by 3 bases and J by 6 bases, with 12 bases left in between. Looked up from germline, CDR1 is MDHEN and CDR2 is SYDVKM. The CDR3 nucleotides read TGTGCCAGCAGTTTTATCGGGAGACCCGAGCAGTACTTC. Translation: CASSFIGRPEQYF.

This sequence joins TRBV9 and TRBJ2-7; TRBD2 is a possible D gene (6 bases). Germline CDR1 is SGDLS and CDR2 is YYNGEE. The CDR3 is 16 residues long. V lost 0 bases and J lost 3, with 16 bases in between. In nucleotides, the CDR3 is TGTGCCAGCAGCGTAGGAGGGGAGGCTAGGAGCTACGAGCAGTACTTC. Protein product: CASSVGGEARSYEQYF.

This chain joins TRBV30 and TRBJ1-1, with a tentative D call TRBD1 (5 bases). The CDR3 is made up of 12 amino acids. The germline gives CDR1 GTSNPN, CDR2 SVGIG (reference sequence). The V end lost 1 base, the J end lost 4 bases, and 7 bases lay between the germline ends. The CDR3 region is CAWSAGFTEAFF. The CDR3 nucleotides are TGTGCCTGGAGTGCAGGGTTCACTGAAGCTTTCTTT.

The chain combines TRBV5-4 with TRBJ1-1, with a possible D match to TRBD1 (6 bases). The CDR3 runs 15 residues. V was trimmed by 7 bases and J by 3 bases, leaving 19 bases between them. Germline V lookup: CDR1 SGHNT, CDR2 YYREEE (reference sequence). The CDR3 DNA follows: TGTGCCAGCCGGTCAATAGGGGGAGAGGACACTGAAGCTTTCTTT. Encoded protein: CASRSIGGEDTEAFF.

The J gene is TRBJ2-7, the V gene TRBV7-9; maybe TRBD1 (6 bases). Germline V gives CDR1 SEHNR, CDR2 FQNEAQ (reference sequence). The V and J ends lost 2 bases and 0 bases respectively, with 20 bases between them. There are 18 residues in the CDR3. The CDR3 region is CASSLMGKPDRSSYEQYF. CDR3 nucleotides: TGTGCCAGCAGCTTAATGGGCAAGCCTGACAGGAGCTCCTACGAGCAGTACTTC.

The rearrangement links TRBV6-5 to TRBJ2-6; 8 bases are a match to TRBD1. The V segment lost 5 bases and the J segment 1 base; nucleotides outside the gene matches: 1. Germline V gives CDR1 MNHEY, CDR2 SVGAGI. The CDR3 is 15 amino acids. The DNA for the CDR3 is TGTGCCAGCAGTCGGACAGGGTCTGGGGCCAACGTCCTGACTTTC. Translated: CASSRTGSGANVLTF.

Only one count was recorded for this clone. The chain couples TRBV2 to TRBJ2-4, with a weak D call TRBD1 (6 bases). V was clipped by 8 bases and J by 0 bases, with 14 bases between them. Germline CDR1 is SNHLY and CDR2 is FYNNEI. The CDR3 is made up of 15 amino acids. The CDR3 DNA is TGTGCCAGCCACCATAGGGGGTTAGCCAAAAACATTCAGTACTTC. This sequence encodes CASHHRGLAKNIQYF. Full variable domain (outside the CDR3, taken from reference TRBV2 and TRBJ2-4): EPEVTQTPSHQVTQMGQEVILRCVPISNHLYFYWYRQILGQKVEFLVSFYNNEISEKSEIFDDQFSVERPDGSNFTLKIRSTKLEDSAMYFCASHHRGLAKNIQYFGAGTRLSVL.

This sequence joins TRBV15 and TRBJ1-1, with D possibly being TRBD1 (6 bases). Germline lookup yields CDR1 LNHNV and CDR2 YYDKDF (reference sequence). V lost 3 bases and J lost 3, with 17 bases in between. This CDR3 comprises 16 residues. CDR3 bases: TGTGCCACCAGCAGGTACAGGGAAATGGGAGACACTGAAGCTTTCTTT. It specifies CATSRYREMGDTEAFF. Together with reference TRBV15 and TRBJ1-1, the CDR3 gives the full variable domain: DAMVIQNPRYQVTQFGKPVTLSCSQTLNHNVMYWYQQKSSQAPKLLFHYYDKDFNNEADTPDNFQSRRPNTSFCFLDIRSPGLGDTAMYLCATSRYREMGDTEAFFGQGTRLTVV.

The CDR3 DNA follows: TGTGCCAGCAAGAGGGTGGGGTACTACGAGCAGTACTTC. Protein product: CASKRVGYYEQYF. V gene TRBV28 combines with J gene TRBJ2-7; D is perhaps TRBD2 (5 bases). Germline V gene lookup returns CDR1 MDHEN and CDR2 SYDVKM. V lost 7 bases, J lost 3 bases, and 13 bases lay in between. This CDR3 is built from 13 residues.

The rearrangement uses TRBV4-3 and TRBJ2-4; weak D call: TRBD1 (6 bases). The CDR3 loop spans 13 amino acids. In germline, CDR1 is LGHNA, CDR2 YSLEER. Between the trimmed V and J ends, which lost 8 bases and 6 bases, there was a span of 14 bases. CDR3 sequence (DNA): TGCGCCAGCGCCCCAGGGGTTCGAAACATTCAGTACTTC. Translation: CASAPGVRNIQYF.

The gene calls are TRBV30 and TRBJ1-3, with 8 bases aligning to TRBD1. The length of the CDR3 is 13 residues. J lost 5 bases, V lost 8 bases, and 8 bases had no gene match. CDR1 is GTSNPN and CDR2 is SVGIG in the germline V gene (reference sequence). This CDR3 is CAHDRGGRNTIYF. The CDR3 bases are TGTGCCCACGACAGGGGCGGCAGAAACACCATATATTTT.

This chain links TRBV7-2 with TRBJ1-4; 7 nucleotides line up with TRBD1. V was pared by 5 bases and J by 4 bases, with 4 bases of the junction left unmatched. The CDR3 has 14 amino acids. Germline CDR1 and CDR2: SGHTA and FQGNSA. For the CDR3, the DNA is TGTGCCAGCAGCCAGGACAGGTATAATGAAAAACTGTTTTTT. This codes for CASSQDRYNEKLFF.

This chain uses TRBV7-8 with TRBJ2-7; possibly TRBD1 for D (5 bases). Germline CDR1 and CDR2: SGHVS and FQNEAQ. The CDR3 contains 15 residues. The germline V and J ends were trimmed by 2 bases and 0 bases, with 11 bases remaining between them. CDR3 sequence: CASSLSAGPSYEQYF. DNA of the CDR3: TGTGCCAGCAGCTTATCGGCAGGGCCCTCCTACGAGCAGTACTTC.

This clone was counted between two and nine times. The sample contains more than one DNA sequence encoding this CDR3. This chain uses TRBV9 with TRBJ2-7; TRBD2 matches at 13 bases. Germline V gene sequence: CDR1 SGDLS, CDR2 YYNGEE. With V trimmed by 4 bases and J by 4 bases, 2 bases remained unmatched. The CDR3 sequence is 14 residues long. The CDR3, as DNA: TGTGCCAGCAGCCCGGGACTAGCGGGGTACGAGCAGTACTTC. This sequence encodes CASSPGLAGYEQYF.

This clone was recorded a few times. The CDR3: CASSPRRGVGEKLFF. For the CDR3, the DNA is TGTGCCAGCAGCCCCCGCAGGGGGGTGGGTGAAAAACTGTTTTTT. The chain employs TRBV21-1 and TRBJ1-4; the DNA was not used to check the table's D call, TRBD1. TRBV21-1 is a documented pseudogene. The CDR3 sequence is 15 residues long.

The V call is TRBV18, the J call TRBJ1-1; TRBD1 agrees at 7 bases. With V trimmed by 2 bases and J by 3 bases, 6 bases remained unmatched. The CDR3 sequence is 15 residues long. Germline V gene data show CDR1 as KGHSH and CDR2 as LQKENI. CDR3 sequence: CASSPYRGVDTEAFF. CDR3 nucleotides: TGTGCCAGCTCACCATACAGGGGAGTAGACACTGAAGCTTTCTTT.

This chain connects TRBV6-4 to TRBJ1-1, with a weak D call TRBD1 (5 bases). Germline V gives CDR1 MRHNA, CDR2 SNTAGT. CDR3 length equals 13 residues. Deletions cut 5 bases from V and 2 bases from J, with 9 bases between. The DNA for the CDR3 is TGTGCCAGCAGTACGACAGTCAACACTGAAGCTTTCTTT. Translated, it gives CASSTTVNTEAFF.

This chain joins TRBV5-8 and TRBJ1-4; TRBD1 matches at 10 bases. Germline V gene data show CDR1 as SGHTS and CDR2 as YDEGEE. The CDR3 has 18 residues. V trimming: 3 bases; J trimming: 5 bases; junction bases outside the gene matches: 13. This CDR3 is CASSYGTGAANPNEKLFF. The CDR3 DNA reads as TGTGCCAGCAGCTACGGGACAGGGGCCGCGAATCCCAATGAAAAACTGTTTTTT.

The rearrangement uses TRBV19 and TRBJ1-5; D is perhaps TRBD1 (5 bases). Deletions cut 1 base from V and 5 bases from J, with 24 bases between. The CDR3 runs to 19 residues. Germline CDR1 and CDR2: LNHDA and SQIVND (reference sequence). The CDR3 coding sequence is TGTGCCAGTAGTATAGTGTCGGTCGTGGGGGAGGGGTTGGATCAGCCCCAGCATTTT. It encodes CASSIVSVVGEGLDQPQHF.

The chain carries TRBV7-9 and TRBJ1-4, with 7 nucleotides matching TRBD1. Germline CDR1 is SEHNR and CDR2 is FQNEAQ (reference sequence). J gave up 0 bases and V 4 bases, and 14 bases lay outside the gene matches. The CDR3 length is 19 residues. In DNA, the CDR3 is TGTGCCAGCAGCTCGTGGACCGGGACAGCCGCTGCAACTAATGAAAAACTGTTTTTT. As protein: CASSSWTGTAAATNEKLFF.

This chain joins TRBV9 and TRBJ2-7; 9 bases are shared with TRBD1. Germline V CDR1 and CDR2: SGDLS, YYNGEE. The trim removed 3 bases at V and 6 bases at J, leaving 7 bases unmatched. The CDR3 spans 14 residues. The CDR3 protein is CASSAQGALGEQYF. The CDR3 DNA follows: TGTGCCAGCAGCGCACAGGGGGCGCTGGGCGAGCAGTACTTC.

The chain uses TRBV7-9 and TRBJ1-2; the D is unclear. The CDR3 length is 15 residues. Trimming stripped 2 bases from V and 7 bases from J, with 17 bases between. Germline CDR1 SEHNR, CDR2 FQNEAQ (reference sequence). The CDR3 region is CASSLLGQEVSGYTF. CDR3 DNA: TGTGCCAGCAGCTTATTAGGTCAGGAGGTCTCTGGCTACACCTTC. Full variable domain (missing parts from reference TRBV7-9 and TRBJ1-2): DTGVSQNPRHKITKRGQNVTFRCDPISEHNRLYWYRQTLGQGPEFLTYFQNEAQLEKSRLLSDRFSAERPKGSFSTLEIQRTEQGDSAMYLCASSLLGQEVSGYTFGSGTRLTVV.

This clone showed up just once. The DNA of the CDR3 is TGCGCCAGCAGCTTGGAACCGCAGACTGAAGCTTTCTTT. It encodes CASSLEPQTEAFF. The chain couples TRBV5-1 to TRBJ1-1; D uncertain. The CDR3 runs to 13 residues. The V gene lost 0 bases and the J gene lost 5 bases, with 8 bases spanning the gap. In germline, CDR1 is SGHRS, CDR2 YFSETQ.

This chain links TRBV9 with TRBJ2-7; 8 bases map to TRBD2. The CDR3 spans 15 residues. J was trimmed by 3 bases and V by 0 bases; bases with no gene match: 5. Germline V gene lookup returns CDR1 SGDLS and CDR2 YYNGEE. This chain's CDR3 is CASSVAGGGFYEQYF. The CDR3 coding sequence is TGTGCCAGCAGCGTAGCGGGAGGGGGGTTCTACGAGCAGTACTTC.